Shown below are 10 T cell receptor beta chains from a single sample sequenced in a study of blood T cell repertoires in COVID-19. Sequencing used immunoSEQ multiplex PCR; TCRdb keeps in-frame clones, though not all of them. Here the sample spans some 51,000 clones, roughly 90% being singletons. Specimen: peripheral blood. These receptors were taken from a human donor with active COVID-19. The donor label of this sample is uncertain.

This rearrangement joins TRBV5-5 to TRBJ2-1, with D uncertain. The germline gives CDR1 SGHKS, CDR2 YYEKEE (reference sequence). V was trimmed by 4 bases and J by 3 bases, leaving 14 bases between them. CDR3 length equals 15 residues. The CDR3 bases are TGTGCCAGCAGCCGAGACACTCCGCTCTACAATGAGCAGTTCTTC. Residues: CASSRDTPLYNEQFF.

This chain uses TRBV5-4 with TRBJ2-1; 8 bases match TRBD2. Germline loops: CDR1 SGHNT, CDR2 YYREEE (reference sequence). The V and J ends lost 4 bases and 4 bases, in that order; junction bases with no gene match: 13. This CDR3 has 17 amino acids. The DNA for the CDR3 is TGTGCCAGCAGCCGTGCGCGCTTAGCGGGGCTTTACAATGAGCAGTTCTTC. Its protein is CASSRARLAGLYNEQFF. Using reference TRBV5-4 and TRBJ2-1 for the parts outside the CDR3, the full variable domain is ETGVTQSPTHLIKTRGQQVTLRCSSQSGHNTVSWYQQALGQGPQFIFQYYREEENGRGNFPPRFSGLQFPNYSSELNVNALELDDSALYLCASSRARLAGLYNEQFFGPGTRLTVL.

The CDR3 DNA sequence: TGTGCCAGCAGTTTACGGGGGGGCAGGTACGAGCAGTACTTC. Protein: CASSLRGGRYEQYF. V is TRBV28 and J is TRBJ2-7; 8 nucleotides align to TRBD2. CDR1 and CDR2 from the germline V gene are MDHEN and SYDVKM. CDR3 size: 14 residues. V dropped 2 bases and J dropped 4; count of bases not matched to a gene: 4. The variable domain in full, with the rest retrieved from reference TRBV28 and TRBJ2-7, is DVKVTQSSRYLVKRTGEKVFLECVQDMDHENMFWYRQDPGLGLRLIYFSYDVKMKEKGDIPEGYSVSREKKERFSLILESASTNQTSMYLCASSLRGGRYEQYFGPGTRLTVT.

The chain combines TRBV2 with TRBJ2-2, with TRBD1 identical over 7 bases. Per the germline V gene, CDR1 is SNHLY and CDR2 is FYNNEI. V trimming: 6 bases; J trimming: 5 bases; junction bases outside the gene matches: 3. The CDR3 contains 13 residues. CDR3 in amino acids: CASRGQPTGELFF. CDR3 DNA: TGTGCCAGCAGGGGACAGCCGACCGGGGAGCTGTTTTTT.

The chain joins TRBV28 to TRBJ2-2, with 11 bases identical to TRBD2. This CDR3 has 17 residues. The germline V gene has CDR1 MDHEN and CDR2 SYDVKM. V was clipped by 7 bases and J by 3 bases; unmatched bases: 10. Here the CDR3 reads CASKEVAGGPDTGELFF. CDR3 sequence (DNA): TGTGCCAGCAAGGAGGTAGCGGGGGGGCCTGACACCGGGGAGCTGTTTTTT.

The chain uses TRBV7-3 and TRBJ2-3, with D uncertain. The CDR3 extends over 13 amino acids. Germline lookup yields CDR1 SGHTA and CDR2 FQGTGA. Trimming cost V 4 bases and J 9 bases, with 14 bases left between them. CDR3 loop: CASSSPLGVTQYF. The CDR3 nucleotides are TGTGCCAGCAGCTCCCCTCTAGGTGTAACGCAGTATTTT.

The rearrangement joins TRBV19 to TRBJ2-1; the match to TRBD1 covers 12 bases. J was trimmed by 0 bases and V by 3 bases; bases with no gene match: 9. Per germline, CDR1 LNHDA and CDR2 SQIVND (reference sequence). The CDR3 loop spans 19 amino acids. CDR3 nucleotide sequence: TGTGCCAGTAGTATGAGGGGACAGGGGGCAATTGCCTCCTACAATGAGCAGTTCTTC. Translated, it gives CASSMRGQGAIASYNEQFF.

V is TRBV7-2 and J is TRBJ1-1, with D possibly matching TRBD1 (6 bases). V lost 7 bases and J 0 bases, leaving 24 bases between the germline ends. The V gene's germline CDR1 is SGHTA and CDR2 FQGNSA. The CDR3 contains 18 residues. This CDR3 reads CASILFLTGRGMNTEAFF. CDR3 nucleotide sequence: TGTGCCAGCATCCTTTTCCTAACAGGGAGGGGGATGAACACTGAAGCTTTCTTT.

V is TRBV7-9 and J is TRBJ2-1; D ambiguous. V lost 4 bases, J lost 0 bases, and 10 bases lay in between. CDR3 length equals 15 residues. Germline assignment: CDR1 SEHNR and CDR2 FQNEAQ (reference sequence). In nucleotides, the CDR3 is TGTGCCAGCAGCTCATTACTTAGCTCCTACAATGAGCAGTTCTTC. It is translated as CASSSLLSSYNEQFF.

The gene calls are TRBV5-1 and TRBJ2-3, with TRBD2 matching 9 bases. CDR3 length: 15 residues. Germline CDR1 and CDR2: SGHRS and YFSETQ. J gave up 4 bases and V 3 bases, and 6 bases lay outside the gene matches. CDR3 in DNA: TGCGCCAGCAGCTCGCTAGCGGGGTTCCCAGATACGCAGTATTTT. Translated, it gives CASSSLAGFPDTQYF.